One sample yielded the 31 T cell receptor beta chains listed below, sequenced in a study of cytomegalovirus exposure and HLA in healthy donors. Both 60 Vbeta primers and 13 Jbeta primers went into the PCR. The protocol was immunoSEQ multiplex PCR, while the TCRdb copy is restricted to in-frame clones and leaves out a portion. The profile shows roughly 130,000 clones, around 83% of them singletons. Sequencing was done on a sample of PBMCs. These receptors originate from a woman aged 18-35 years in good health and CMV-seropositive.

J is TRBJ1-4 and V is TRBV6-1; weak D call: TRBD1 (5 bases). Germline lookup yields CDR1 MNHNS and CDR2 SASEGT. CDR3 length equals 16 residues. The V end was cut by 4 bases, the J end by 8 bases, with 20 bases between. This chain's CDR3 is CASSVGRVLSGEKLFF. The CDR3 nucleotides are TGTGCCAGCAGTGTAGGCAGGGTATTGTCAGGCGAAAAACTGTTTTTT.

The rearrangement joins TRBV11-3 to TRBJ2-2; 8 bases match TRBD1. The germline V gene encodes CDR1 SGHNT and CDR2 YENEEA. The junction had 3 bases not matched to a gene; V was cut back by 3 bases and J by 6 bases. The CDR3 has 14 residues. The chain's CDR3 is CASSLQGQAGELFF. The CDR3 nucleotides read TGTGCCAGCAGCTTGCAGGGACAGGCCGGGGAGCTGTTTTTT.

CDR3 protein: CASSDTRGTRDTGELFF. CDR3 nucleotide sequence: TGTGCCAGCAGTGATACGCGAGGGACTAGGGACACCGGGGAGCTGTTTTTT. The chain couples TRBV6-1 to TRBJ2-2; TRBD2 agrees at 8 bases. V lost 3 bases to trimming and J lost 3 bases; unmatched junction nucleotides: 9. The CDR3 sequence is 17 residues long. In germline, CDR1 is MNHNS, CDR2 SASEGT.

The J gene is TRBJ2-7, the V gene TRBV6-5, with 9 bases aligning to TRBD1. After removal of 4 bases from V and 5 bases from J, the junction contained 6 bases not matched to a gene. The CDR3 has 14 amino acids. Germline V lookup: CDR1 MNHEY, CDR2 SVGAGI. The CDR3 bases are TGTGCCAGCAGTTTGGGACAGGGTCTCGACGAGCAGTACTTC. Its translation is CASSLGQGLDEQYF.

The chain has TRBV19 and TRBJ1-3, with 7 bases identical to TRBD1. The V segment lost 6 bases and the J segment 0 bases; nucleotides outside the gene matches: 11. The CDR3 consists of 17 residues. The germline CDR1 and CDR2 sequences are LNHDA and SQIVND (reference sequence). The CDR3 coding sequence is TGTGCCAGTAGCCTTCAAACAGGGGTCAGCTCTGGAAACACCATATATTTT. The encoded protein is CASSLQTGVSSGNTIYF.

The chain carries TRBV6-1 and TRBJ1-6; weak D call: TRBD1 (5 bases). Deletions cut 8 bases from V and 10 bases from J, with 21 bases between. This CDR3 has 15 amino acids. Germline CDR1 is MNHNS and CDR2 is SASEGT. Here the CDR3 reads CASRGQTGGGSPLHF. CDR3 bases: TGTGCCAGCCGAGGCCAAACCGGGGGAGGATCACCCCTCCACTTT.

The chain employs TRBV7-6 and TRBJ2-5, with D possibly TRBD2 on 6 matching bases. The CDR3 has 14 amino acids. V was shortened by 1 base and J by 5 bases, with 11 bases between the two germline ends. Germline CDR1 and CDR2: SGHVS and FNYEAQ. The CDR3 region is CASSLGPSGETQYF. The CDR3 coding sequence is TGTGCCAGCAGCTTAGGACCCAGCGGGGAGACCCAGTACTTC. Supplemented by reference TRBV7-6 and TRBJ2-5, the full variable domain reads GAGVSQSPRYKVTKRGQDVALRCDPISGHVSLYWYRQALGQGPEFLTYFNYEAQQDKSGLPNDRFSAERPEGSISTLTIQRTEQRDSAMYRCASSLGPSGETQYFGPGTRLLVL.

The chain uses TRBV7-6 and TRBJ2-6; D is perhaps TRBD2 (6 bases). The germline CDR1 and CDR2 sequences are SGHVS and FNYEAQ. The V gene lost 2 bases and the J gene lost 2 bases, with 13 bases spanning the gap. This CDR3 has 17 residues. In DNA form, the CDR3 reads TGTGCCAGCAGCTTAATGAGCGGGCTTACTGGGGCCAACGTCCTGACTTTC. Its translation is CASSLMSGLTGANVLTF.

This clone was recorded once. The chain employs TRBV5-1 and TRBJ2-7, with D possibly matching TRBD1 (6 bases). Per the germline V gene, CDR1 is SGHRS and CDR2 is YFSETQ. This CDR3 is 13 amino acids long. V lost 4 bases to trimming and J lost 1 base, with 9 bases between them. CDR3 in amino acids: CASSTQGSYEQYF. CDR3 bases: TGCGCCAGCAGCACACAGGGTTCCTACGAGCAGTACTTC.

In this sample, this clone turned up a few times. The chain employs TRBV6-1 and TRBJ2-5; TRBD2 matches at 7 bases. The J call may be mistaken, given a closer DNA end match to TRBJ2-7. Germline V gene sequence: CDR1 MNHNS, CDR2 SASEGT. This CDR3 has 13 residues. The CDR3 loop is CASSIGLAYEQYF. CDR3 nucleotide sequence: TGTGCCAGCAGTATCGGACTAGCCTACGAGCAGTACTTC.

In this sample, this clone turned up a few times. The rearrangement links TRBV15 to TRBJ1-5; D unclear. Deletions cut 0 bases from V and 5 bases from J, with 11 bases between. The CDR3 covers 15 residues. In germline, CDR1 is LNHNV, CDR2 YYDKDF (reference sequence). In DNA form, the CDR3 reads TGTGCCACCAGCAGAGATCTGGCGGGCGATCAGCCCCAGCATTTT. Amino acid sequence: CATSRDLAGDQPQHF.

CDR3 residues: CASSAPPRDNEQFF. In DNA form, the CDR3 reads TGTGCCAGCAGCGCGCCTCCGAGGGACAATGAGCAGTTCTTC. J is TRBJ2-1 and V is TRBV5-4; maybe TRBD2 (5 bases). V shed 4 bases and J shed 5 bases, with 13 bases lying between them. CDR1 and CDR2 (germline): SGHNT, YYREEE (reference sequence). CDR3 length equals 14 residues.

The V and J genes are TRBV2 and TRBJ1-5, with 8 bases aligning to TRBD1. CDR1 is SNHLY, CDR2 FYNNEI, per germline. The CDR3 runs 15 residues. V trimming: 5 bases; J trimming: 2 bases; junction bases outside the gene matches: 5. CDR3 in DNA: TGTGCCAGCAGTCGTGAGGACAGGGGCAATCAGCCCCAGCATTTT. It translates to CASSREDRGNQPQHF.

V usage is TRBV4-2 and J usage is TRBJ2-2; no firm D call. V lost 1 base to trimming and J lost 6 bases, with 9 bases between them. The length of the CDR3 is 14 residues. Germline V gene sequence: CDR1 LGHNA, CDR2 YNFKEQ. The CDR3 DNA reads TGTGCCAGCAGCCAAGCGGTCGTTTCCGGGGAGCTGTTTTTT. Translating gives CASSQAVVSGELFF.

A few counts support this clone. The V gene is TRBV6-5, the J gene TRBJ2-7; tentatively, D is TRBD1 (6 bases). In germline, CDR1 is MNHEY, CDR2 SVGAGI. The ends were cut back, 5 bases at V and 5 bases at J, with 13 bases in the middle. The CDR3 contains 13 residues. The CDR3 loop is CASSTTGSHEQYF. The CDR3 nucleotides read TGTGCCAGCAGTACAACAGGGTCCCACGAGCAGTACTTC.

The CDR3 DNA is TGTGCCAGCAGCTCCGTGAGCACAGATACGCAGTATTTT. Translation gives CASSSVSTDTQYF. The chain is built from TRBV7-9 and TRBJ2-3; no definite D call. Trimming took 4 bases from V and 0 from J, leaving 5 bases between them. The germline V gene has CDR1 SEHNR and CDR2 FQNEAQ (reference sequence). This CDR3 has 13 residues.

The chain recombines TRBV30 with TRBJ2-2; 11 bases are shared with TRBD2. The CDR3 has 14 amino acids. Germline loops: CDR1 GTSNPN, CDR2 SVGIG (reference sequence). The V segment lost 3 bases and the J segment 7 bases; nucleotides outside the gene matches: 4. The CDR3 is CAWRIAGGIGELFF. DNA of the CDR3: TGTGCCTGGAGAATAGCGGGGGGGATCGGGGAGCTGTTTTTT.

This chain uses TRBV19 with TRBJ1-2; 8 bases line up with TRBD1. The V segment lost 3 bases and the J segment 8 bases; nucleotides outside the gene matches: 5. This CDR3 comprises 13 residues. Germline CDR1 reads LNHDA; CDR2 reads SQIVND (reference sequence). The CDR3 nucleotides are TGTGCCAGTAGTATCGGGACAGGCCGCGGCTACACCTTC. This codes for CASSIGTGRGYTF.

The chain uses TRBV25-1 and TRBJ2-2, with D unclear. V shed 3 bases and J shed 7 bases, with 3 bases lying between them. The CDR3 extends over 11 amino acids. The V gene's germline CDR1 is MGHDK and CDR2 SYGVNS. Here the CDR3 reads CASSDVGELFF. CDR3 in DNA: TGTGCCAGCAGTGACGTCGGGGAGCTGTTTTTT.

This chain joins TRBV6-5 and TRBJ1-4; D remains ambiguous. CDR1 is MNHEY, CDR2 SVGAGI, per germline. The CDR3 consists of 15 residues. V shed 7 bases and J shed 7 bases, with 19 bases lying between them. CDR3 sequence: CASTQPSGWGEKLFF. CDR3 bases: TGTGCCAGCACCCAACCCTCGGGGTGGGGTGAAAAACTGTTTTTT.

This clone was recorded only once. At one boundary the junction diverges from the germline segment, which might be a read error. This chain joins TRBV6-5 and TRBJ2-3; TRBD2 is a possible D gene (7 bases). Germline V gene sequence: CDR1 MNHEY, CDR2 SVGAGI. CDR3 size: 11 residues. CDR3 nucleotide sequence: TGTGCCAGCAGTCACCAGGGGAGGGACCCTTTT. It is translated as CASSHQGRDPF.

In nucleotides, the CDR3 is TGTGCCAGCAGTTACACAGGGTCGCGCAATGAGCAGTTCTTC. Translation: CASSYTGSRNEQFF. The gene calls are TRBV6-5 and TRBJ2-1, with D perhaps matching TRBD1 (6 bases). Germline CDR1 is MNHEY and CDR2 is SVGAGI. The CDR3 runs 14 residues. V lost 2 bases and J lost 6, with 11 bases in between.

This sequence joins TRBV7-8 and TRBJ2-3, with D hard to call. Germline CDR1 is SGHVS and CDR2 is FQNEAQ. This CDR3 has 11 residues. V was cut by 5 bases and J by 6 bases, with 6 bases left in between. The CDR3 nucleotides read TGTGCCAGCAGCCGGCGGGATACGCAGTATTTT. Its protein product is CASSRRDTQYF. Full variable domain (rest looked up from reference TRBV7-8 and TRBJ2-3): GAGVSQSPRYKVAKRGQDVALRCDPISGHVSLFWYQQALGQGPEFLTYFQNEAQLDKSGLPSDRFFAERPEGSVSTLKIQRTQQEDSAVYLCASSRRDTQYFGPGTRLTVL.

This clone appeared once. The chain links TRBV11-1 to TRBJ2-6; TRBD2 aligns across 8 bases. From germline, CDR1 is SGHAT and CDR2 FQDESV (reference sequence). This CDR3 is 15 amino acids long. J lost 2 bases, V lost 5 bases, and 2 bases had no gene match. The chain's CDR3 is CASSNSGAGANVLTF. CDR3 bases: TGTGCCAGCAGCAATAGCGGGGCTGGGGCCAACGTCCTGACTTTC.

A word on this clone: At the DNA level, this CDR3 is encoded by other sequences in the same sample as well. The chain is built from TRBV5-6 and TRBJ1-6, with 11 bases lining up with TRBD1. The CDR3 consists of 16 residues. Germline V gives CDR1 SGHDT, CDR2 YYEEEE. V was pared by 3 bases and J by 5 bases, with 4 bases of the junction left unmatched. CDR3 coding DNA: TGTGCCAGCAGCTGGGGGACAGGGGGGAATAATTCACCCCTCCACTTT. Protein: CASSWGTGGNNSPLHF.

The gene calls are TRBV14 and TRBJ1-2; D is undetermined. The CDR3 length is 16 residues. Germline CDR1 SGHDN, CDR2 FVKESK. V was cut by 4 bases and J by 4 bases, with 19 bases left in between. CDR3 loop: CASSLNLGDLGYGYTF. The CDR3 nucleotides are TGTGCCAGCAGCCTTAATCTTGGTGACCTAGGCTATGGCTACACCTTC.

V gene TRBV7-2 combines with J gene TRBJ2-7; 9 bases map to TRBD2. Germline lookup yields CDR1 SGHTA and CDR2 FQGNSA. V was clipped by 3 bases and J by 2 bases; unmatched bases: 2. This CDR3 spans 14 amino acids. In nucleotides, the CDR3 is TGTGCCAGCAGCTTGACTAGCGGTACCTACGAGCAGTACTTC. Translating gives CASSLTSGTYEQYF.

This chain links TRBV13 with TRBJ2-3, with TRBD1 as a possible D gene (6 bases). Germline V gene lookup returns CDR1 PRHDT and CDR2 FYEKMQ (reference sequence). The CDR3 has 14 amino acids. V was trimmed by 5 bases and J by 6 bases, leaving 15 bases between them. The CDR3 coding sequence is TGTGCCAGCAGCGCCGTGGGGGCCATGGATACGCAGTATTTT. It encodes CASSAVGAMDTQYF.

This clone was seen a single time. The rearrangement uses TRBV19 and TRBJ2-5; 9 nucleotides agree with TRBD2. V was clipped by 3 bases and J by 5 bases; unmatched bases: 4. CDR3 size: 14 residues. CDR1 and CDR2 (germline): LNHDA, SQIVND (reference sequence). CDR3 bases: TGTGCCAGTAGTATGAGCGGGGGGTTCGAGACCCAGTACTTC. As protein: CASSMSGGFETQYF.

This CDR3 reads CATSSTGTYNEQFF. For the CDR3, the DNA is TGTGCCACCAGCAGCACCGGGACCTACAATGAGCAGTTCTTC. The chain is built from TRBV15 and TRBJ2-1; D is perhaps TRBD2 (5 bases). Germline V lookup: CDR1 LNHNV, CDR2 YYDKDF (reference sequence). Trimming pared 3 bases from V and 2 bases from J, leaving 8 bases between. The length of the CDR3 is 14 residues. The full variable domain, with the rest looked up from reference TRBV15 and TRBJ2-1, is DAMVIQNPRYQVTQFGKPVTLSCSQTLNHNVMYWYQQKSSQAPKLLFHYYDKDFNNEADTPDNFQSRRPNTSFCFLDIRSPGLGDTAMYLCATSSTGTYNEQFFGPGTRLTVL.

The chain recombines TRBV7-8 with TRBJ2-1, with 8 bases identical to TRBD1. CDR3 length: 15 residues. Germline values: CDR1 SGHVS, CDR2 FQNEAQ. Trimming cost V 2 bases and J 6 bases; bases outside gene matches: 6. As DNA, the CDR3 is TGTGCCAGCAGCTTAACCGGGACAGGATTCAATGAGCAGTTCTTC. It is translated as CASSLTGTGFNEQFF.